The 27 T cell receptor beta chains below were found in one sample sequenced in a study of T cells in Graves' hyperthyroidism and ophthalmopathy. RNA transcripts provided the source from which TCR beta CDR3 regions were amplified. The primer set for the first-round RT-PCR of the TCR CDR3 was HTBI. TCRdb passed the multiplex PCR reads through MiXCR, listing each CDR3 protein once. The data contain around 340,000 distinct CDR3 sequences, around 23% of them seen just once; the ten biggest clones take up less than 65%. Sequencing was done on a sample of blood. The receptors originated from a woman in her forties or fifties with Graves' hyperthyroidism.

This clonotype showed up many times. The chain employs TRBV27 and TRBJ2-7; TRBD1 matches at 9 bases. Germline CDR1 MNHEY, CDR2 SMNVEV (reference sequence). The CDR3 runs to 16 residues. V was pared by 5 bases and J by 5 bases, with 13 bases of the junction left unmatched. CDR3 sequence (DNA): TGTGCCAGCAGTCCCACTACTGGGACAGGGATCAACGAGCAGTACTTC. Its translation is CASSPTTGTGINEQYF.

Ten or more counts support this clonotype. V gene TRBV27 combines with J gene TRBJ1-1; D gene unclear. The germline gives CDR1 MNHEY, CDR2 SMNVEV (reference sequence). V lost 5 bases, J lost 7 bases, and 8 bases lay in between. The CDR3 runs to 11 residues. CDR3 in DNA: TGTGCCAGCAGTAGAGGTTTTGAAGCTTTCTTT. Translation gives CASSRGFEAFF.

This clonotype was observed many times. This rearrangement joins TRBV12-3 or TRBV12-4 to TRBJ1-1; D might be TRBD1 (6 bases). Trimming removed 5 bases from V and 5 bases from J, with 15 bases in between. The CDR3 extends over 14 amino acids. CDR3 bases: TGTGCCAGCAGTAGACAGGCTTCGGGGACTGAAGCTTTCTTT. This sequence encodes CASSRQASGTEAFF.

The chain links TRBV29-1 to TRBJ1-2, with 11 bases aligning to TRBD1. The junction had 9 bases not matched to a gene; V was cut back by 7 bases and J by 8 bases. The CDR3 length is 13 residues. Germline-derived CDR1 and CDR2 are SQVTM and ANQGSEA. CDR3 protein: CSAAGGQGVGYTF. The CDR3, as DNA: TGCAGCGCCGCCGGGGGACAGGGGGTCGGCTACACCTTC.

This clonotype was observed many times. This chain connects TRBV6-1 to TRBJ2-7; 7 positions agree with TRBD1. CDR1 and CDR2 (germline): MNHNS, SASEGT. CDR3 length: 14 amino acids. V lost 4 bases and J lost 6; bases outside the gene matches: 9. CDR3 in amino acids: CASSATGDSVEQYF. The CDR3 DNA is TGTGCCAGCAGTGCAACAGGGGATTCCGTCGAGCAGTACTTC.

This clonotype turned up a few times. V is TRBV12-3 or TRBV12-4 and J is TRBJ2-3, with 10 bases identical to TRBD2. V was clipped by 6 bases and J by 0 bases; unmatched bases: 6. This CDR3 has 16 residues. The CDR3 DNA reads as TGTGCCAGCAGAGAGGGAGCGGGGGGGAGCACAGATACGCAGTATTTT. Encoded protein: CASREGAGGSTDTQYF.

The chain carries TRBV20-1 and TRBJ1-1, with 7 bases aligning to TRBD1. The length of the CDR3 is 13 residues. After removal of 5 bases from V and 1 base from J, the junction contained 4 bases not matched to a gene. The germline CDR1 and CDR2 sequences are DFQATT and SNEGSKA (reference sequence). The CDR3 region has the DNA TGCAGTGCTGGCCGGGACAGGAACACTGAAGCTTTCTTT. This codes for CSAGRDRNTEAFF.

The table lists this clonotype with a few counts. The genes are TRBV15 and TRBJ1-5, with unresolved D. CDR1 and CDR2 from the germline V gene are LNHNV and YYDKDF (reference sequence). Trimming removed 0 bases from V and 0 bases from J, with 9 bases in between. The CDR3 has 16 residues. The CDR3 DNA sequence: TGTGCCACCAGCAGAGACCGACCGGGTAGCAATCAGCCCCAGCATTTT. Its protein is CATSRDRPGSNQPQHF.

This clonotype was seen repeatedly, ten times or more. The rearrangement links TRBV10-3 to TRBJ1-3; perhaps TRBD1 as D (5 bases). This CDR3 is 15 amino acids long. Germline V gene sequence: CDR1 ENHRY, CDR2 SYGVKD. V gave up 3 bases and J gave up 4 bases, with 13 bases separating them. The CDR3 region has the DNA TGTGCCATCAGTGAACAAGGGGCAGCAGGAAACACCATATATTTT. It yields the protein CAISEQGAAGNTIYF.

This chain links TRBV12-3 or TRBV12-4 with TRBJ1-3, with D uncertain. Deletions cut 7 bases from V and 4 bases from J, with 14 bases between. This CDR3 comprises 14 residues. CDR3 bases: TGTGCCAGCACCCCGGCGGAGTCCGGAAACACCATATATTTT. Protein product: CASTPAESGNTIYF.

J is TRBJ2-7 and V is TRBV19, with TRBD2 identical over 7 bases. V gave up 2 bases and J gave up 4 bases; unmatched junction bases: 8. Germline-derived CDR1 and CDR2 are LNHDA and SQIVND (reference sequence). The length of the CDR3 is 15 residues. CDR3: CASSIRRELLYEQYF. CDR3 DNA sequence: TGTGCCAGTAGTATACGGCGGGAGCTTCTGTACGAGCAGTACTTC.

This clonotype was picked up a small number of times. The V call is TRBV5-1, the J call TRBJ1-2; TRBD1 aligns across 11 bases. Germline CDR1 is SGHRS and CDR2 is YFSETQ. V was pared by 4 bases and J by 7 bases, with 9 bases of the junction left unmatched. This CDR3 contains 15 residues. The CDR3 nucleotides are TGCGCCAGCAGCCTTGGACAGGGGGCGCTCCGTGGCTACACCTTC. As protein: CASSLGQGALRGYTF.

This clonotype was detected ten times or more. V and J are TRBV7-9 and TRBJ2-5; D is ambiguous. Per germline, CDR1 SEHNR and CDR2 FQNEAQ (reference sequence). The length of the CDR3 is 15 residues. V was pared by 1 base and J by 1 base, with 10 bases between. Here the CDR3 reads CASSLGVLGQETQYF. The CDR3 DNA sequence: TGTGCCAGCAGCTTAGGCGTTTTGGGCCAAGAGACCCAGTACTTC.

Concerning this clonotype itself: The missing conserved phenylalanine or tryptophan at the end of this CDR3 makes a read error likely. CDR3 nucleotide sequence: TGTGCCAGCAGCCTGTGGACTAGCGGTAACAATGAGCAGTTCCTC. Amino acid sequence: CASSLWTSGNNEQFL. The chain links TRBV3-1 to TRBJ2-1; 10 positions agree with TRBD2. From germline, CDR1 is LGHDT and CDR2 YNNKEL (reference sequence). The J segment lost 5 bases and the V segment lost 4 bases, leaving 5 bases of the junction unmatched. The CDR3 is 15 amino acids.

This clonotype has a handful of counts. J is TRBJ1-2 and V is TRBV6-2 or TRBV6-3, with D possibly being TRBD1 (5 bases). Looked up from germline, CDR1 is MNHEY and CDR2 is SVGEGT. CDR3 length: 14 residues. The V end lost 2 bases, the J end lost 7 bases, and 14 bases lay between the germline ends. As DNA, the CDR3 is TGTGCCAGCAGTTACCGAGGGACCTCAGGTGGCTACACCTTC. This gives the protein CASSYRGTSGGYTF.

In DNA, the CDR3 is TGTGCCAGCAGTTCCCGGGACAGGGGGCGCGAGCAGTACTTC. It is translated as CASSSRDRGREQYF. The chain carries TRBV28 and TRBJ2-7; 12 nucleotides agree with TRBD1. The V segment lost 4 bases and the J segment 6 bases; nucleotides outside the gene matches: 4. The germline gives CDR1 MDHEN, CDR2 SYDVKM. This CDR3 has 14 amino acids.

This rearrangement joins TRBV30 to TRBJ1-5, with D possibly matching TRBD1 (5 bases). Trimming removed 4 bases at V and 2 bases at J, with 12 bases between. Looked up from germline, CDR1 is GTSNPN and CDR2 is SVGIG (reference sequence). The CDR3 has 14 residues. The DNA of the CDR3 is TGTGCCTGGAACCCTGGGGGAGGCAATCAGCCCCAGCATTTT. This translates into CAWNPGGGNQPQHF.

This clonotype was counted at least ten times. CDR3 sequence reads: CASSQEPPNAGYAYNEQFF. The CDR3 nucleotides are TGTGCCAGCAGCCAAGAACCCCCGAACGCGGGCTACGCCTACAATGAGCAGTTCTTC. V and J are TRBV14 and TRBJ2-1; weak D call: TRBD2 (5 bases). Germline values: CDR1 SGHDN, CDR2 FVKESK. V lost 0 bases, J lost 2 bases, and 20 bases lay in between. This CDR3 has 19 residues. The full variable domain, its missing parts supplied by reference TRBV14 and TRBJ2-1, is EAGVTQFPSHSVIEKGQTVTLRCDPISGHDNLYWYRRVMGKEIKFLLHFVKESKQDESGMPNNRFLAERTGGTYSTLKVQPAELEDSGVYFCASSQEPPNAGYAYNEQFFGPGTRLTVL.

The chain combines TRBV29-1 with TRBJ2-5, with TRBD1 matching 9 bases. CDR1 is SQVTM, CDR2 ANQGSEA, per germline. The CDR3 loop spans 15 amino acids. Unmatched junction bases numbered 10, after V lost 3 bases and J lost 5 bases. The CDR3 region is CSVDGTGPAEETQYF. CDR3 DNA sequence: TGCAGCGTTGATGGGACAGGGCCGGCGGAGGAGACCCAGTACTTC.

A few counts support this clonotype. The chain uses TRBV19 and TRBJ2-2; D unclear. This CDR3 is built from 14 residues. Germline CDR1 is LNHDA and CDR2 is SQIVND (reference sequence). Trimming pared 7 bases from V and 1 base from J, leaving 10 bases between. CDR3 coding DNA: TGTGCCAGTACAGTTACGGGGAACACCGGGGAGCTGTTTTTT. Protein sequence: CASTVTGNTGELFF. Filled out from reference TRBV19 and TRBJ2-2, the complete variable domain reads DGGITQSPKYLFRKEGQNVTLSCEQNLNHDAMYWYRQDPGQGLRLIYYSQIVNDFQKGDIAEGYSVSREKKESFPLTVTSAQKNPTAFYLCASTVTGNTGELFFGEGSRLTVL.

In its sample, this clonotype was seen a few times. This rearrangement joins TRBV4-2 to TRBJ1-2; 8 bases are a match to TRBD1. V lost 0 bases, J lost 2 bases, and 5 bases stayed unmatched. The V gene's germline CDR1 is LGHNA and CDR2 YNFKEQ. This CDR3 is built from 16 residues. CDR3 nucleotide sequence: TGTGCCAGCAGCCAAGATCGGGGGACAGGAAACTATGGCTACACCTTC. Translation gives CASSQDRGTGNYGYTF.

The chain recombines TRBV6-5 with TRBJ1-6, with unresolved D. The CDR3 is 12 residues long. The germline V gene encodes CDR1 MNHEY and CDR2 SVGAGI. Deletions cut 1 base from V and 7 bases from J, with 2 bases between. This chain's CDR3 is CASSYLNSPLHF. CDR3 nucleotides: TGTGCCAGCAGTTACTTGAATTCACCCCTCCACTTT.

The chain links TRBV29-1 to TRBJ1-5; D call uncertain. V dropped 4 bases and J dropped 6 bases, with 10 bases sitting between them. This CDR3 contains 12 residues. Germline CDR1 and CDR2: SQVTM and ANQGSEA. The CDR3 coding sequence is TGCAGCGTTGTCAACCCAGGTCAGCCCCAGCATTTT. It codes for CSVVNPGQPQHF.

This clonotype has a count of ten or more. This chain connects TRBV7-8 to TRBJ2-7; D may be TRBD1 (6 bases). V lost 4 bases, J lost 7 bases, and 23 bases lay in between. Looked up from germline, CDR1 is SGHVS and CDR2 is FQNEAQ. This CDR3 is built from 16 residues. CDR3 region: CASSSWTDKSMREQYF. Written as DNA, the CDR3 is TGTGCCAGCAGCTCGTGGACAGACAAGTCGATGAGGGAGCAGTACTTC. The full variable domain, in which reference TRBV7-8 and TRBJ2-7 provide the parts outside the CDR3, is GAGVSQSPRYKVAKRGQDVALRCDPISGHVSLFWYQQALGQGPEFLTYFQNEAQLDKSGLPSDRFFAERPEGSVSTLKIQRTQQEDSAVYLCASSSWTDKSMREQYFGPGTRLTVT.

V is TRBV4-2 and J is TRBJ2-1, with D tentatively TRBD1 or TRBD2 (5 bases each). The V end lost 0 bases, the J end lost 2 bases, and 14 bases lay between the germline ends. This CDR3 contains 17 residues. Germline lookup yields CDR1 LGHNA and CDR2 YNFKEQ. DNA of the CDR3: TGTGCCAGCAGCCAAGAGGGACGGACTCGCCCCTACAATGAGCAGTTCTTC. Translated, it gives CASSQEGRTRPYNEQFF.

V and J are TRBV12-3 or TRBV12-4 and TRBJ2-1, with 10 bases matching TRBD1. CDR3 length equals 15 residues. With V trimmed by 5 bases and J by 5 bases, 6 bases remained unmatched. The CDR3 reads CASSTGTGVHNEQFF. The CDR3 DNA is TGTGCCAGCAGTACCGGGACAGGGGTTCACAATGAGCAGTTCTTC.

This clonotype came up many times. The CDR3 bases are TGTGCCAGCAGCTTGGCCTACTGGACAGGGAGGGAAAAAGAGACCCAGTACTTC. It is translated as CASSLAYWTGREKETQYF. The gene calls are TRBV5-5 and TRBJ2-5, with D perhaps matching TRBD1 (8 bases). Germline V gene data show CDR1 as SGHKS and CDR2 as YYEKEE (reference sequence). The CDR3 length is 18 residues. Trimming shortened V by 0 bases and J by 3 bases, and 21 bases separated the two germline ends.